This is a list of T cell receptor beta chains from one sample in a study of shared clonotypes between healthy human individuals. The protocol was immunoSEQ multiplex PCR, while the TCRdb copy is restricted to in-frame clones and leaves out a portion. The sample includes more than 150,000 clones, 90% to 95% of them seen just once. Sequencing was done on a sample of naive CD4+ T cells sorted from blood. The receptors were sampled from a woman aged 30 to 39 in good health. CDR3s include the opening cysteine and the closing phenylalanine or tryptophan. Each record gives: D gene, clone size, V gene, J gene, CDR3 DNA, CDR3 protein. A D gene is named only where the DNA matches it firmly. The size of a clone is reported for some rows only, either as once, few or many, or as a class for expanded clones.

d_gene: TRBD2
abundance: NA
v_gene: TRBV7-9
j_gene: TRBJ2-7
CDR3nt: TGTGCCAGCAGCGCCCCAAGCGGGACGAGCTACGAGCAGTACTTC
CDR3aa: CASSAPSGTSYEQYF

d_gene: NA
abundance: NA
v_gene: TRBV6-6
j_gene: TRBJ1-4
CDR3nt: TGTGCCAGCAGTTACCAGGGAAAACTGTTTTTT
CDR3aa: CASSYQGKLFF

d_gene: NA
abundance: NA
v_gene: TRBV7-8
j_gene: TRBJ1-5
CDR3nt: TGTGCCAGCAGCCGTATCCCACAGGGCAATCAGCCCCAGCATTTT
CDR3aa: CASSRIPQGNQPQHF

d_gene: NA
abundance: NA
v_gene: TRBV28
j_gene: TRBJ2-6
CDR3nt: TGTGCCAGCAACCTGGGCCATGTCCCTGGGGCCAACGTCCTGACTTTC
CDR3aa: CASNLGHVPGANVLTF

d_gene: NA
abundance: NA
v_gene: TRBV27
j_gene: TRBJ1-4
CDR3nt: TGTGCCAGCAGTGACTTTGCAACTAATGAAAAACTGTTTTTT
CDR3aa: CASSDFATNEKLFF

d_gene: NA
abundance: NA
v_gene: TRBV19
j_gene: TRBJ1-1
CDR3nt: TGTGCCAGTAGTATAGATCCCAGGGGTAGCTCCATGAACACTGAAGCTTTCTTT
CDR3aa: CASSIDPRGSSMNTEAFF

d_gene: TRBD1
abundance: NA
v_gene: TRBV10-3
j_gene: TRBJ2-7
CDR3nt: TGTGCCACACGGGACAGCTCCTACGAGCAGTACTTC
CDR3aa: CATRDSSYEQYF

d_gene: TRBD2
abundance: once
v_gene: TRBV9
j_gene: TRBJ2-7
CDR3nt: TGTGCCAGCAGCGTTGGCATCGGGACTAGCGGGACCAAGTACGAGCAGTACTTC
CDR3aa: CASSVGIGTSGTKYEQYF

d_gene: NA
abundance: once
v_gene: TRBV27
j_gene: TRBJ2-7
CDR3nt: TGTGCCAGCAGGCAGCGGGCCGGACCCTACGAGCAGTACTTC
CDR3aa: CASRQRAGPYEQYF

d_gene: TRBD1
abundance: NA
v_gene: TRBV7-9
j_gene: TRBJ1-5
CDR3nt: TGTGCCAGCAGCCCCGGGACAGGGGAAGGAGGGCCCCAGCATTTT
CDR3aa: CASSPGTGEGGPQHF

d_gene: NA
abundance: once
v_gene: TRBV2
j_gene: TRBJ2-7
CDR3nt: TGTGCCAGCATGACGACTCTTATCTCCTACGAGCAGTACTTC
CDR3aa: CASMTTLISYEQYF

d_gene: NA
abundance: NA
v_gene: TRBV21-1
j_gene: TRBJ2-1
CDR3nt: TGTGCCACCGCACCTACAGGGGGCGTCTACAATGAGCAGTTCTTC
CDR3aa: CATAPTGGVYNEQFF

d_gene: TRBD2
abundance: NA
v_gene: TRBV28
j_gene: TRBJ2-2
CDR3nt: TGTGCCAGCAGTACCCGACTAGCGGCGAACACCGGGGAGCTGTTTTTT
CDR3aa: CASSTRLAANTGELFF

d_gene: NA
abundance: NA
v_gene: TRBV28
j_gene: TRBJ2-7
CDR3nt: TGTGCCAGCACCGCCGGGGGAACCTACGAGCAGTACTTC
CDR3aa: CASTAGGTYEQYF

d_gene: NA
abundance: NA
v_gene: TRBV28
j_gene: TRBJ1-1
CDR3nt: TGTGCCAGCTCATTATGGGATATGAACACTGAAGCTTTCTTT
CDR3aa: CASSLWDMNTEAFF

d_gene: TRBD2
abundance: NA
v_gene: TRBV18
j_gene: TRBJ2-3
CDR3nt: TGTGCCAGCTCATCCGGACTAGCGGGAGGAGGCGATACGCAGTATTTT
CDR3aa: CASSSGLAGGGDTQYF

d_gene: NA
abundance: NA
v_gene: TRBV5-4
j_gene: TRBJ2-5
CDR3nt: TGTGCCAGCAGCACAGGGACTGATGGAGGGGAGACCCAGTACTTC
CDR3aa: CASSTGTDGGETQYF

d_gene: NA
abundance: NA
v_gene: TRBV19
j_gene: TRBJ2-5
CDR3nt: TGTGCCAGTAGTATAGGTAGGGTCGGGCAAGAGACCCAGTACTTC
CDR3aa: CASSIGRVGQETQYF

d_gene: TRBD2
abundance: NA
v_gene: TRBV5-1
j_gene: TRBJ2-7
CDR3nt: TGCGCCAGCAGCACGGGGACTAGCGGGAGAGGCTACGAGCAGTACTTC
CDR3aa: CASSTGTSGRGYEQYF

d_gene: NA
abundance: NA
v_gene: TRBV2
j_gene: TRBJ2-5
CDR3nt: TGTGCCAGCAGTGTACGGGAGACTTCTCGGGAGCAGTACTTC
CDR3aa: CASSVRETSREQYF

d_gene: TRBD2
abundance: NA
v_gene: TRBV28
j_gene: TRBJ2-7
CDR3nt: TGTGCCAGCAGTCCGGGAGGAAGAGGGTACGAGCAGTACTTC
CDR3aa: CASSPGGRGYEQYF

d_gene: NA
abundance: NA
v_gene: TRBV29-1
j_gene: TRBJ2-6
CDR3nt: TGCAGCGTTGAAGAGGGGTTCTATGGTTTCTCTGGGGCCAACGTCCTGACTTTC
CDR3aa: CSVEEGFYGFSGANVLTF

d_gene: NA
abundance: NA
v_gene: TRBV7-9
j_gene: TRBJ1-1
CDR3nt: TGTGCCAGCAGACCCCGGCCGCGCCGCGGTGGCACTGAAGCTTTCTTT
CDR3aa: CASRPRPRRGGTEAFF

d_gene: NA
abundance: NA
v_gene: TRBV5-1
j_gene: TRBJ2-1
CDR3nt: TGCGCCAGCAGCTTGGAAGGAGAGCAGTTCTTC
CDR3aa: CASSLEGEQFF

d_gene: NA
abundance: NA
v_gene: TRBV19
j_gene: TRBJ1-2
CDR3nt: TGTGCCAGTCGTCCCACAGGAGGGTGGCCCTATGGCTACACCTTC
CDR3aa: CASRPTGGWPYGYTF

d_gene: NA
abundance: NA
v_gene: TRBV28
j_gene: TRBJ1-5
CDR3nt: TGTGCCAGCAGTTTAGGCGGGATTAGCAATCAGCCCCAGCATTTT
CDR3aa: CASSLGGISNQPQHF

d_gene: TRBD1
abundance: NA
v_gene: TRBV28
j_gene: TRBJ1-5
CDR3nt: TGTGCCAGCAGTTTCGTAGGACAGGGGAATCAGCCCCAGCATTTT
CDR3aa: CASSFVGQGNQPQHF

d_gene: NA
abundance: NA
v_gene: TRBV28
j_gene: TRBJ2-7
CDR3nt: TGTGCCAGCTGTCAGGGGACTAAAAGCGAGCAGTACTTC
CDR3aa: CASCQGTKSEQYF

d_gene: NA
abundance: NA
v_gene: TRBV7-9
j_gene: TRBJ2-5
CDR3nt: TGTGCCAGCAGCTTAGGAAGCGGGCTACAAGAGACCCAGTACTTC
CDR3aa: CASSLGSGLQETQYF

d_gene: NA
abundance: once
v_gene: TRBV18
j_gene: TRBJ2-7
CDR3nt: TGTGCCAGCTCAATCGAGGGGCCCATCTCCTACGAGCAGTACTTC
CDR3aa: CASSIEGPISYEQYF

d_gene: NA
abundance: NA
v_gene: TRBV29-1
j_gene: TRBJ2-7
CDR3nt: TGCAGCGTTCGGACAGCGGGCTACGAGCAGTACTTC
CDR3aa: CSVRTAGYEQYF

d_gene: NA
abundance: NA
v_gene: TRBV27
j_gene: TRBJ2-2
CDR3nt: TGTGCCAGCTTTGGGTTTCGCACCGGGGAGCTGTTTTTT
CDR3aa: CASFGFRTGELFF

d_gene: TRBD2
abundance: NA
v_gene: TRBV7-2
j_gene: TRBJ2-1
CDR3nt: TGTGCCAGCAGCTTAGGTTGGGGGAGGGCCGGTGAGCAGTTCTTC
CDR3aa: CASSLGWGRAGEQFF

d_gene: NA
abundance: NA
v_gene: TRBV19
j_gene: TRBJ2-1
CDR3nt: TGTGCCAGTAGTATAGGCCTAGCCGCGTTGACCGAGTATGAGCAGTTCTTC
CDR3aa: CASSIGLAALTEYEQFF

d_gene: NA
abundance: NA
v_gene: TRBV5-1
j_gene: TRBJ1-5
CDR3nt: TGCGCCAGCAGCGCTACAGGTAATAGCAATCAGCCCCAGCATTTT
CDR3aa: CASSATGNSNQPQHF

d_gene: TRBD2
abundance: NA
v_gene: TRBV12-5
j_gene: TRBJ2-7
CDR3nt: TGTGCTAGTGGTCCTGGGAGCGGGACGGAGAGGCACTACGAGCAGTACTTC
CDR3aa: CASGPGSGTERHYEQYF

d_gene: TRBD2
abundance: NA
v_gene: TRBV7-2
j_gene: TRBJ2-7
CDR3nt: TGTGCCAGCAGCTTTAGTCGGATAGAAAGCGGGAGGGCTTTTAACGAGCAGTACTTC
CDR3aa: CASSFSRIESGRAFNEQYF

d_gene: TRBD1
abundance: few
v_gene: TRBV28
j_gene: TRBJ2-7
CDR3nt: TGTGCCAGCAGTCTAACAGGGGGCGCCGTCCCCTTC
CDR3aa: CASSLTGGAVPF

d_gene: NA
abundance: NA
v_gene: TRBV10-3
j_gene: TRBJ2-3
CDR3nt: TGTGCCATCAGGATAGGACAGACAGATACGCAGTATTTT
CDR3aa: CAIRIGQTDTQYF

d_gene: NA
abundance: NA
v_gene: TRBV7-2
j_gene: TRBJ2-7
CDR3nt: TGTGCCAGCAGCTTAGCGGCCACCTACGAGCAGTACTTC
CDR3aa: CASSLAATYEQYF

d_gene: TRBD1
abundance: NA
v_gene: TRBV11-2
j_gene: TRBJ2-7
CDR3nt: TGTGCCAGCACACCTGTTAGGACAGGGAAGTTTACGTACGAGCAGTACTTC
CDR3aa: CASTPVRTGKFTYEQYF

d_gene: NA
abundance: NA
v_gene: TRBV6-1
j_gene: TRBJ2-7
CDR3nt: TGTGCCAGCAGTGACGGGACGCCGCTCTCCTACGAGCAGTACTTC
CDR3aa: CASSDGTPLSYEQYF

d_gene: TRBD1
abundance: NA
v_gene: TRBV7-9
j_gene: TRBJ1-4
CDR3nt: TGTGCCAGCAGCTTAGGGACAGGAGAAGAAAAACTGTTTTTT
CDR3aa: CASSLGTGEEKLFF

d_gene: NA
abundance: NA
v_gene: TRBV21-1
j_gene: TRBJ1-6
CDR3nt: TGTGCCAGCAGCAAACACGGGCAATTAGGGGGCAGGGTGAATTCACCCCTCCACTTT
CDR3aa: CASSKHGQLGGRVNSPLHF

d_gene: NA
abundance: NA
v_gene: TRBV29-1
j_gene: TRBJ2-7
CDR3nt: TGCAGCCCCACGGACGGTTCTTACGAGCAGTACTTC
CDR3aa: CSPTDGSYEQYF

d_gene: NA
abundance: NA
v_gene: TRBV28
j_gene: TRBJ1-1
CDR3nt: TGTGCCAGCAGTTGGGGCAGGGCCGACACTGAAGCTTTCTTT
CDR3aa: CASSWGRADTEAFF

d_gene: NA
abundance: NA
v_gene: TRBV28
j_gene: TRBJ1-2
CDR3nt: TGTGCCAGCAGTTTTCCTCCCCAAACAGGGCCTAACTATGGCTACACCTTC
CDR3aa: CASSFPPQTGPNYGYTF

d_gene: NA
abundance: few
v_gene: TRBV5-1
j_gene: TRBJ2-7
CDR3nt: TGCGCCAGCAGCTTGGAGGGGTCCTACGAGCAGTACTTC
CDR3aa: CASSLEGSYEQYF

d_gene: NA
abundance: NA
v_gene: TRBV28
j_gene: TRBJ2-1
CDR3nt: TGTGCCAGCAGTGAGAGGCTTAATGAGCAGTTCTTC
CDR3aa: CASSERLNEQFF

d_gene: NA
abundance: NA
v_gene: TRBV28
j_gene: TRBJ1-1
CDR3nt: TGTGCCAGCAGTTTCTCGAACACTGAAGCTTTCTTT
CDR3aa: CASSFSNTEAFF

d_gene: NA
abundance: few
v_gene: TRBV28
j_gene: TRBJ2-7
CDR3nt: TGTGCCAGCGTCCGGGACTTGACAACCTACGAGCAGTACTTC
CDR3aa: CASVRDLTTYEQYF

d_gene: NA
abundance: NA
v_gene: TRBV6-1
j_gene: TRBJ1-5
CDR3nt: TGTGCCAGCAGTGAGAGAAGACGGGAGGGAATGAGCAATCAGCCCCAGCATTTT
CDR3aa: CASSERRREGMSNQPQHF

d_gene: TRBD1
abundance: NA
v_gene: TRBV6-6
j_gene: TRBJ1-2
CDR3nt: TGTGCCAGCAGTCGCGGACAGGGTGATGGCTACACCTTC
CDR3aa: CASSRGQGDGYTF

d_gene: NA
abundance: NA
v_gene: TRBV2
j_gene: TRBJ1-1
CDR3nt: TGTGCCAGCACCTTAATCGTGGCGAACACTGAAGCTTTCTTT
CDR3aa: CASTLIVANTEAFF

d_gene: NA
abundance: NA
v_gene: TRBV14
j_gene: TRBJ2-1
CDR3nt: TGTGCCAGCAGCCCCCGAGTATACAATGAGCAGTTCTTC
CDR3aa: CASSPRVYNEQFF

d_gene: NA
abundance: NA
v_gene: TRBV28
j_gene: TRBJ2-3
CDR3nt: TGTGCCAGCAGTTTATCGAGTCCAGGACTAGATACGCAGTATTTT
CDR3aa: CASSLSSPGLDTQYF